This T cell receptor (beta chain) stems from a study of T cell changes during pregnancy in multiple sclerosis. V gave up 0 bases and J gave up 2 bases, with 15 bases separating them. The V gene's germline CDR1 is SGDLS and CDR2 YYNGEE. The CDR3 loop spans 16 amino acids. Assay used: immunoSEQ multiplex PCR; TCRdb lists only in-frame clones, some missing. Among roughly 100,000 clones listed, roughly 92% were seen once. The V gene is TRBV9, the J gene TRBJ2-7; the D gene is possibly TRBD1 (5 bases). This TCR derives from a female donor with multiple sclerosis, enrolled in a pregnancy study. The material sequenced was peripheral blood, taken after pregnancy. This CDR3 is CASSVAEGALTYEQYF. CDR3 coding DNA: TGTGCCAGCAGCGTAGCGGAAGGGGCGCTGACCTACGAGCAGTACTTC.